The clone carrying this T cell receptor (beta chain) was detected a few times. This sample was included in a study of cytomegalovirus exposure and HLA in healthy donors. The CDR3 consists of 11 residues. The germline CDR1 and CDR2 sequences are GTSNPN and SVGIG (reference sequence). J lost 3 bases, V lost 5 bases, and 1 base had no gene match. The protocol was immunoSEQ multiplex PCR, while the TCRdb copy is restricted to in-frame clones and leaves out a portion. The sample lists roughly 280,000 clones, around 86% occurring once. The donors were members of the validation cohort comprising roughly 130 subjects, separate from the roughly 600-subject first cohort.

V gene TRBV30 combines with J gene TRBJ2-7, with TRBD1 matching 7 bases. The sequence was collected from a woman aged 18-35 years in good health and CMV-seronegative. The sample consisted of PBMCs. CDR3 residues: CAWDRDYEQYF. The CDR3 nucleotides read TGTGCCTGGGACAGGGACTACGAGCAGTACTTC.